The 25 T cell receptor beta chains presented below share a single source sample, sequenced in a study of blood T cell repertoires in COVID-19. TCRdb's table, derived via immunoSEQ multiplex PCR, lists solely in-frame clones and lacks some. Found here are roughly 180,000 clones, almost 85% of them singletons; the top ten hold roughly 8%. Sequenced: peripheral blood. The receptor set was obtained from a man aged 40-55 years who had recovered from COVID-19.

The J gene is TRBJ1-3, the V gene TRBV5-4, with no clear D. V was cut by 0 bases and J by 1 base, with 5 bases left in between. The CDR3 totals 14 residues. From germline, CDR1 is SGHNT and CDR2 YYREEE (reference sequence). The CDR3 protein is CASSLGRSGNTIYF. The CDR3 region has the DNA TGTGCCAGCAGCTTGGGCAGGTCTGGAAACACCATATATTTT.

The chain recombines TRBV6-4 with TRBJ2-5; D perhaps matches TRBD1 (6 bases). Germline values: CDR1 MRHNA, CDR2 SNTAGT. V lost 5 bases and J 4 bases, leaving 11 bases between the germline ends. The CDR3 totals 13 residues. CDR3 sequence reads: CASSLEGGETQYF. Here the CDR3 DNA reads TGTGCCAGCAGTCTCGAAGGGGGAGAGACCCAGTACTTC.

The chain combines TRBV7-2 with TRBJ2-5; weak D call: TRBD2 (7 bases). There are 16 residues in the CDR3. CDR1 and CDR2 (germline): SGHTA, FQGNSA. V lost 1 base to trimming and J lost 5 bases, with 17 bases between them. The CDR3 loop reads CASSLGVVQGGETQYF. The CDR3, as DNA: TGTGCCAGCAGCTTAGGAGTGGTACAGGGAGGGGAGACCCAGTACTTC.

This chain uses TRBV6-1 with TRBJ2-3; TRBD2 might be the D (7 bases). The CDR3 contains 18 residues. The germline V gene has CDR1 MNHNS and CDR2 SASEGT. Deletions cut 1 base from V and 1 base from J, with 18 bases between. CDR3 sequence reads: CASSEEGSRGGGTDTQYF. DNA of the CDR3: TGTGCCAGCAGTGAAGAAGGATCCAGGGGAGGGGGCACAGATACGCAGTATTTT.

This clone is a singleton in its sample. The chain carries TRBV27 and TRBJ2-7; 8 bases are shared with TRBD2. Germline CDR1 MNHEY, CDR2 SMNVEV (reference sequence). The CDR3 extends over 12 amino acids. The J segment lost 4 bases and the V segment lost 6 bases, leaving 2 bases of the junction unmatched. CDR3 protein: CASRTGGYEQYF. DNA for the CDR3: TGTGCCAGCAGAACGGGAGGGTACGAGCAGTACTTC.

The V gene is TRBV7-2, the J gene TRBJ2-3; 7 bases fit TRBD1. V trimming: 1 base; J trimming: 3 bases; junction bases outside the gene matches: 4. The CDR3 length is 15 residues. Germline V gene data show CDR1 as SGHTA and CDR2 as FQGNSA. The CDR3 nucleotides read TGTGCCAGCAGCTTAGTGGGGACAGTTACAGATACGCAGTATTTT. Protein: CASSLVGTVTDTQYF.

The chain has TRBV4-1 and TRBJ1-2; D may be TRBD1 (5 bases). Germline lookup yields CDR1 MGHRA and CDR2 YSYEKL. Between the trimmed V and J ends, which lost 4 bases and 2 bases, there was a span of 14 bases. The CDR3 has 15 residues. The CDR3 DNA follows: TGCGCCAGCAGCCGTACTACGGGACTCAACTATGGCTACACCTTC. This translates into CASSRTTGLNYGYTF.

The chain has TRBV5-4 and TRBJ2-3, with TRBD2 matching over 7 bases. The CDR3 length is 15 residues. From germline, CDR1 is SGHNT and CDR2 YYREEE (reference sequence). The V gene end was trimmed by 4 bases and the J gene end by 3 bases; junction bases not matched to a gene: 8. As DNA, the CDR3 is TGTGCCAGCAGCAAAGCGGGGTGGGAGACAGATACGCAGTATTTT. Its protein product is CASSKAGWETDTQYF. Variable domain in full (rest from reference TRBV5-4 and TRBJ2-3): ETGVTQSPTHLIKTRGQQVTLRCSSQSGHNTVSWYQQALGQGPQFIFQYYREEENGRGNFPPRFSGLQFPNYSSELNVNALELDDSALYLCASSKAGWETDTQYFGPGTRLTVL.

In this sample, this clone turned up once. V is TRBV11-2 and J is TRBJ1-1, with D possibly matching TRBD1 (6 bases). This CDR3 region has 13 residues. V was clipped by 1 base and J by 6 bases, with 9 bases between them. The germline V gene encodes CDR1 SGHAT and CDR2 FQNNGV. CDR3 sequence (DNA): TGTGCCAGCAGCTTAGTGGGGGCCGCTGAAGCTTTCTTT. Translating gives CASSLVGAAEAFF.

This clone was seen just once. The V gene is TRBV14, the J gene TRBJ2-5, with no clear D. CDR1 is SGHDN and CDR2 is FVKESK in the germline V gene. Trimming removed 2 bases from V and 7 bases from J, with 5 bases in between. The CDR3 length is 11 residues. The CDR3, as DNA: TGTGCCAGCAGCCAAACGGGGACCCAGTACTTC. Translated: CASSQTGTQYF.

The chain carries TRBV7-2 and TRBJ2-7; 8 positions match TRBD2. This CDR3 region has 14 residues. V trimming: 5 bases; J trimming: 3 bases; junction bases outside the gene matches: 6. Germline CDR1 SGHTA, CDR2 FQGNSA. In DNA form, the CDR3 reads TGTGCCAGCAGCCCGGGACTAGTGGACTACGAGCAGTACTTC. Translated, it gives CASSPGLVDYEQYF. The whole variable domain, filled in from reference TRBV7-2 and TRBJ2-7, reads GAGVSQSPSNKVTEKGKDVELRCDPISGHTALYWYRQSLGQGLEFLIYFQGNSAPDKSGLPSDRFSAERTGGSVSTLTIQRTQQEDSAVYLCASSPGLVDYEQYFGPGTRLTVT.

The gene calls are TRBV7-9 and TRBJ2-2; possibly TRBD1 for D (6 bases). Trimming removed 4 bases at V and 4 bases at J, with 13 bases between. The CDR3 has 15 amino acids. CDR1 is SEHNR, CDR2 FQNEAQ, per germline (reference sequence). The CDR3 nucleotides are TGTGCCAGCAGCTCCAACAGGGATGGCACCGGGGAGCTGTTTTTT. This translates into CASSSNRDGTGELFF.

The J gene is TRBJ2-1, the V gene TRBV9; 12 nucleotides match TRBD2. The CDR3 spans 15 residues. Germline CDR1 reads SGDLS; CDR2 reads YYNGEE. The V segment lost 3 bases and the J segment 8 bases; nucleotides outside the gene matches: 6. The CDR3 loop reads CASSAWTSGNDEQFF. CDR3 bases: TGTGCCAGCAGCGCTTGGACTAGCGGGAACGATGAGCAGTTCTTC.

To note about this clone: Its ends do not fully match the called genes, so a read error is possible. The genes are TRBV6-1 and TRBJ2-7; 7 bases line up with TRBD1. The CDR3 consists of 15 residues. CDR1 MNHNS and CDR2 SASEGT come from the germline V gene. For the CDR3, the DNA is TGTGCCAGCAGCGAAGCCGGGACAGAGACCTACGAGCAGTACTTC. Protein: CASSEAGTETYEQYF.

This clone was picked up many times. The gene calls are TRBV6-5 and TRBJ1-6; a weak D match, TRBD1 (6 bases). V lost 6 bases and J 7 bases, leaving 10 bases between the germline ends. The CDR3 sequence is 13 residues long. CDR1 MNHEY and CDR2 SVGAGI come from the germline V gene. The CDR3 loop reads CASSRGENSPLHF. In DNA form, the CDR3 reads TGTGCCAGCAGCAGGGGTGAGAATTCACCCCTCCACTTT.

This chain joins TRBV29-1 and TRBJ2-7; D is undetermined. From germline, CDR1 is SQVTM and CDR2 ANQGSEA. This CDR3 is built from 12 residues. The V end was cut by 2 bases, the J end by 3 bases, with 8 bases between. The CDR3 sequence: CSVETHVYEQYF. Written as DNA, the CDR3 is TGCAGCGTTGAAACACATGTCTACGAGCAGTACTTC.

V and J are TRBV3-1 (or the pseudogene TRBV3-2) and TRBJ1-2; no reliable D call. The CDR3 spans 14 residues. V dropped 4 bases and J dropped 4 bases, with 13 bases sitting between them. Germline V gives CDR1 LGHDT, CDR2 YNNKEL (reference sequence). The CDR3 DNA follows: TGTGCCAGCAGCCGCGAGCGAGGGCTCTATGGCTACACCTTC. As protein: CASSRERGLYGYTF.

This clone was seen just once. This chain links TRBV24-1 with TRBJ2-3; 7 bases map to TRBD1. The ends lost 7 bases at V and 8 bases at J; junction bases unmatched: 8. The CDR3 is 13 amino acids. Germline assignment: CDR1 KGHDR and CDR2 SFDVKD. The CDR3 nucleotides read TGTGCCACCAGCCGCAGGGGGTCGAGTACGCAGTATTTT. It is translated as CATSRRGSSTQYF.

This chain uses TRBV10-3 with TRBJ1-4, with a possible D match to TRBD1 (5 bases). This CDR3 has 13 residues. The V and J ends lost 11 bases and 4 bases respectively, with 14 bases between them. CDR1 is ENHRY and CDR2 is SYGVKD in the germline V gene. The CDR3 bases are TGTGCCTCCACGCAAGGGGTTAATGAAAAACTGTTTTTT. Translating gives CASTQGVNEKLFF.

This clone was seen more than once but under ten times. The CDR3 here is CASRALGGNEQFF. The CDR3 DNA reads as TGTGCCAGTCGTGCTTTGGGGGGCAATGAGCAGTTCTTC. V usage is TRBV19 and J usage is TRBJ2-1; tentatively, D is TRBD2 (6 bases). This CDR3 is built from 13 residues. Germline lookup yields CDR1 LNHDA and CDR2 SQIVND (reference sequence). V shed 8 bases and J shed 6 bases, with 14 bases lying between them.

This chain joins TRBV7-5 and TRBJ1-6. TRBV7-5 is described as a pseudogene. The CDR3 consists of 16 residues. CDR3 sequence: CARSSRGTHMDSPLHF. The CDR3 nucleotides read TGTGCCAGAAGCTCTCGGGGGACGCACATGGATTCACCCCTCCACTTT.

This chain links TRBV6-2 or TRBV6-3 with TRBJ2-1; the match to TRBD2 covers 8 bases. The CDR3 runs 15 residues. CDR1 MNHEY and CDR2 SVGEGT come from the germline V gene. The trim removed 2 bases at V and 7 bases at J, leaving 7 bases unmatched. CDR3 protein: CASSYPGLARNEQFF. The CDR3 DNA reads as TGTGCCAGCAGTTACCCAGGACTAGCTCGGAATGAGCAGTTCTTC.

V is TRBV6-2 or TRBV6-3 and J is TRBJ2-3; D is ambiguous. The germline CDR1 and CDR2 sequences are MNHEY and SVGEGT. This CDR3 is built from 17 residues. The V end was cut by 0 bases, the J end by 0 bases, with 13 bases between. The CDR3 nucleotides read TGTGCCAGCAGTTACTCGGAGCAGCCCTCCAGCACAGATACGCAGTATTTT. It is translated as CASSYSEQPSSTDTQYF.

The rearrangement links TRBV20-1 to TRBJ1-2; D unresolved. Between the trimmed V and J ends, which lost 3 bases and 2 bases, there was a span of 13 bases. The length of the CDR3 is 14 residues. Germline CDR1 reads DFQATT; CDR2 reads SNEGSKA (reference sequence). DNA for the CDR3: TGCAGTGCTAGTCGGGGAATGGGAAACTATGGCTACACCTTC. Translated: CSASRGMGNYGYTF.

The J gene is TRBJ1-1, the V gene TRBV19; TRBD1 matches at 9 bases. J lost 4 bases, V lost 10 bases, and 10 bases had no gene match. CDR3 length equals 14 residues. Per germline, CDR1 LNHDA and CDR2 SQIVND (reference sequence). The CDR3 region has the DNA TGTGCCACCTTCCGGGACAGGGTCTCCACTGAAGCTTTCTTT. It yields the protein CATFRDRVSTEAFF. The full variable domain, with the rest looked up from reference TRBV19 and TRBJ1-1, is DGGITQSPKYLFRKEGQNVTLSCEQNLNHDAMYWYRQDPGQGLRLIYYSQIVNDFQKGDIAEGYSVSREKKESFPLTVTSAQKNPTAFYLCATFRDRVSTEAFFGQGTRLTVV.